A selection of T cell receptor beta chains follows, all from one sample in a study of cytotoxic CD8 clonotypes in ibrutinib-treated CLL. Assay used: immunoSEQ multiplex PCR; TCRdb lists only in-frame clones, some missing. The repertoire holds about 200,000 clones, with about four fifths as singletons. Sequenced material: PBMCs, taken after 12 months of ibrutinib treatment. All receptors come from a human donor with chronic lymphocytic leukemia. Each CDR3 is given without its conserved first and last residue. Each record gives: CDR3 protein, J gene, CDR3 length, D gene, V gene. D genes are given only for firm matches.

CDR3aa: ASSFSRGTGELF
j_gene: TRBJ2-2
len: 12
d_gene: -
v_gene: TRBV5-1

CDR3aa: ASSLGGGQQETQY
j_gene: TRBJ2-5
len: 13
d_gene: -
v_gene: TRBV11-3

CDR3aa: ATGGEGSYNEQF
j_gene: TRBJ2-1
len: 12
d_gene: TRBD2
v_gene: TRBV7-8

CDR3aa: ASSVGPTGSNQPQH
j_gene: TRBJ1-5
len: 14
d_gene: -
v_gene: TRBV9

CDR3aa: ASSLVLGKTEQF
j_gene: TRBJ2-1
len: 12
d_gene: -
v_gene: TRBV5-1

CDR3aa: ASSQKRGGAYEQY
j_gene: TRBJ2-7
len: 13
d_gene: TRBD2
v_gene: TRBV4-2

CDR3aa: ASSASRGYEQY
j_gene: TRBJ2-7
len: 11
d_gene: -
v_gene: TRBV19

CDR3aa: ASSPSNTEAF
j_gene: TRBJ1-1
len: 10
d_gene: -
v_gene: TRBV18

CDR3aa: ASSVAGQANEKLF
j_gene: TRBJ1-4
len: 13
d_gene: -
v_gene: TRBV9

CDR3aa: ASSPYGGTGLNTEAF
j_gene: TRBJ1-1
len: 15
d_gene: TRBD1
v_gene: TRBV18

CDR3aa: ASSLDAVYEQY
j_gene: TRBJ2-7
len: 11
d_gene: -
v_gene: TRBV7-9

CDR3aa: ASSARDRPYTEAF
j_gene: TRBJ1-1
len: 13
d_gene: TRBD1
v_gene: TRBV9

CDR3aa: ASRTTGELF
j_gene: TRBJ2-2
len: 9
d_gene: -
v_gene: TRBV2

CDR3aa: ASSSRDRAYEQY
j_gene: TRBJ2-7
len: 12
d_gene: TRBD1
v_gene: TRBV27

CDR3aa: ASSYSEANYGYT
j_gene: TRBJ1-2
len: 12
d_gene: -
v_gene: TRBV6-6

CDR3aa: AWSVDWVSYEQY
j_gene: TRBJ2-7
len: 12
d_gene: -
v_gene: TRBV30

CDR3aa: ASSLDWGSYT
j_gene: TRBJ1-2
len: 10
d_gene: -
v_gene: TRBV5-6

CDR3aa: ASSLSTSGGGADTQY
j_gene: TRBJ2-3
len: 15
d_gene: TRBD2
v_gene: TRBV11-3

CDR3aa: ASSFGFYGYT
j_gene: TRBJ1-2
len: 10
d_gene: -
v_gene: TRBV5-4

CDR3aa: ASSRDRAAF
j_gene: TRBJ1-1
len: 9
d_gene: TRBD1
v_gene: TRBV4-1

CDR3aa: ASSFLPGQGASGNTIY
j_gene: TRBJ1-3
len: 16
d_gene: TRBD1
v_gene: TRBV7-8

CDR3aa: ASSSQPGARNQPQH
j_gene: TRBJ1-5
len: 14
d_gene: -
v_gene: TRBV11-2

CDR3aa: ASSWGGETQY
j_gene: TRBJ2-5
len: 10
d_gene: -
v_gene: TRBV11-3

CDR3aa: ASTDSAIYEQY
j_gene: TRBJ2-7
len: 11
d_gene: -
v_gene: TRBV5-1

CDR3aa: ASSDVWLAGGNEQF
j_gene: TRBJ2-1
len: 14
d_gene: TRBD2
v_gene: TRBV2

CDR3aa: ASSWQGAGGNTIY
j_gene: TRBJ1-3
len: 13
d_gene: TRBD1
v_gene: TRBV6-5

CDR3aa: ASSLFGDSETQY
j_gene: TRBJ2-5
len: 12
d_gene: TRBD1
v_gene: TRBV5-1

CDR3aa: ASSLPPGATSYEQY
j_gene: TRBJ2-7
len: 14
d_gene: -
v_gene: TRBV28

CDR3aa: ASSHLGRLNTEAF
j_gene: TRBJ1-1
len: 13
d_gene: -
v_gene: TRBV4-1

CDR3aa: ASSLGHPSEGYT
j_gene: TRBJ1-2
len: 12
d_gene: -
v_gene: TRBV5-1

CDR3aa: ASSPPTGLYEQY
j_gene: TRBJ2-7
len: 12
d_gene: -
v_gene: TRBV18

CDR3aa: ASSQGGGSGYT
j_gene: TRBJ1-2
len: 11
d_gene: -
v_gene: TRBV4-2

CDR3aa: ASSLGDRSSTNEKLF
j_gene: TRBJ1-4
len: 15
d_gene: -
v_gene: TRBV7-9

CDR3aa: ASSLGQGDYEQY
j_gene: TRBJ2-7
len: 12
d_gene: -
v_gene: TRBV5-4

CDR3aa: ASSGDSYSSGNTIY
j_gene: TRBJ1-3
len: 14
d_gene: TRBD1
v_gene: TRBV5-6

CDR3aa: ASSTYRGRVSLYGYT
j_gene: TRBJ1-2
len: 15
d_gene: TRBD1
v_gene: TRBV7-2

CDR3aa: ATSRGGQGVNYGYT
j_gene: TRBJ1-2
len: 14
d_gene: TRBD1
v_gene: TRBV15

CDR3aa: SVAWGGNTGELF
j_gene: TRBJ2-2
len: 12
d_gene: TRBD2
v_gene: TRBV29-1

CDR3aa: ASDGQGLYNEQF
j_gene: TRBJ2-1
len: 12
d_gene: -
v_gene: TRBV5-6

CDR3aa: ATGTGPYEQY
j_gene: TRBJ2-7
len: 10
d_gene: TRBD1
v_gene: TRBV27

CDR3aa: ASGLNTEAF
j_gene: TRBJ1-1
len: 9
d_gene: -
v_gene: TRBV6-1

CDR3aa: ASSHPRPGELF
j_gene: TRBJ2-2
len: 11
d_gene: -
v_gene: TRBV7-9

CDR3aa: ASSSGDWGKLF
j_gene: TRBJ1-4
len: 11
d_gene: -
v_gene: TRBV11-2

CDR3aa: ACLRQGAF
j_gene: TRBJ1-1
len: 8
d_gene: TRBD1
v_gene: TRBV30

CDR3aa: ASSIGQHSYEQY
j_gene: TRBJ2-7
len: 12
d_gene: -
v_gene: TRBV19

CDR3aa: ASSRGQGIYNEQF
j_gene: TRBJ2-1
len: 13
d_gene: TRBD1
v_gene: TRBV19

CDR3aa: ASSPREEDGYT
j_gene: TRBJ1-2
len: 11
d_gene: -
v_gene: TRBV18

CDR3aa: ASRSILGNQPQH
j_gene: TRBJ1-5
len: 12
d_gene: -
v_gene: TRBV6-1

CDR3aa: ASSLRGSRVGNTEAF
j_gene: TRBJ1-1
len: 15
d_gene: -
v_gene: TRBV7-9

CDR3aa: ASSLQGTSVQQY
j_gene: TRBJ2-7
len: 12
d_gene: TRBD2
v_gene: TRBV7-2

CDR3aa: AISSSKGERSYT
j_gene: TRBJ1-2
len: 12
d_gene: -
v_gene: TRBV10-3

CDR3aa: ASSFGPSYEQY
j_gene: TRBJ2-7
len: 11
d_gene: -
v_gene: TRBV7-2

CDR3aa: ASSGSLETQY
j_gene: TRBJ2-5
len: 10
d_gene: -
v_gene: TRBV28

CDR3aa: ASSLPGGRGMETQY
j_gene: TRBJ2-5
len: 14
d_gene: TRBD2
v_gene: TRBV28

CDR3aa: ASNRGRDQPQH
j_gene: TRBJ1-5
len: 11
d_gene: -
v_gene: TRBV2

CDR3aa: ASWDRGLGNTEAF
j_gene: TRBJ1-1
len: 13
d_gene: TRBD1
v_gene: TRBV19

CDR3aa: ASSGGLAANTGELF
j_gene: TRBJ2-2
len: 14
d_gene: TRBD2
v_gene: TRBV19

CDR3aa: ASSLGSLAGYT
j_gene: TRBJ1-2
len: 11
d_gene: -
v_gene: TRBV6-1

CDR3aa: ASSGTADTQY
j_gene: TRBJ2-3
len: 10
d_gene: TRBD1
v_gene: TRBV18